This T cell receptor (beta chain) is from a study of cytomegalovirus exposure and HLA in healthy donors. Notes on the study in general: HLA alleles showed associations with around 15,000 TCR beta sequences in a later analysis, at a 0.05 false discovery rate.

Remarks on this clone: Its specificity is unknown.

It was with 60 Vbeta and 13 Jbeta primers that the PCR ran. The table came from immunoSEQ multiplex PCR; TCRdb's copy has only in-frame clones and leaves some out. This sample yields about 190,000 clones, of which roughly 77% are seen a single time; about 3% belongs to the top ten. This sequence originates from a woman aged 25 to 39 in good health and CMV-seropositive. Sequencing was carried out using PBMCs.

CDR3 residues: CASRLAGGPYNEQFF. CDR3 DNA: TGTGCCAGCAGGCTAGCGGGAGGCCCCTACAATGAGCAGTTCTTC. The chain has TRBV6-5 and TRBJ2-1; 11 bases match TRBD2. Germline assignment: CDR1 MNHEY and CDR2 SVGAGI. This CDR3 region has 15 residues. The V and J ends lost 6 bases and 2 bases, in that order; junction bases with no gene match: 3.